This T cell receptor beta chain was retrieved from a study of blood T cell repertoires in COVID-19. The junction had 10 bases not matched to a gene; V was cut back by 4 bases and J by 4 bases. CDR1 is SGHVS and CDR2 is FQNEAQ in the germline V gene. The CDR3 has 17 residues. This clone appeared a few times. Per the original methods: Quantification of nucleated cells was approximated via reference gene primer amplification. The protocol was immunoSEQ multiplex PCR, while the TCRdb copy is restricted to in-frame clones and leaves out a portion. The DNA was the basis for D and trimming; V, J and clone size are from that table. Of approximately 340,000 clones listed, roughly 90% are singletons.

The rearrangement uses TRBV7-8 and TRBJ2-1, with TRBD2 matching over 10 bases. The sample comprised peripheral blood. This TCR was sampled from a man aged 30 to 45 with COVID-19, enrolled during active disease. CDR3 residues: CASSSVAGLARYNEQFF. CDR3 bases: TGTGCCAGCAGCTCAGTAGCGGGACTAGCGAGATACAATGAGCAGTTCTTC.